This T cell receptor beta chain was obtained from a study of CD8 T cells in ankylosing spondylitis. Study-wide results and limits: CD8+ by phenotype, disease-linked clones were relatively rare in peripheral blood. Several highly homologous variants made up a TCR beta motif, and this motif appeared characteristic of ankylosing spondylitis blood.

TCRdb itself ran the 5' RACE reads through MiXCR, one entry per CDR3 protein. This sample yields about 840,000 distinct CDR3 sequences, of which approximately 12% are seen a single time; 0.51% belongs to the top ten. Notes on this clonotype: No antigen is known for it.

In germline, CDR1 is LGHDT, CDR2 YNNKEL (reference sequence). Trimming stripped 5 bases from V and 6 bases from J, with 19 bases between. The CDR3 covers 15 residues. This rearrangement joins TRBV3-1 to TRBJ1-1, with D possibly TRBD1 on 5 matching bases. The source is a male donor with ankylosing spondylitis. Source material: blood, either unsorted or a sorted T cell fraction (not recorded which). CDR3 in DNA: TGTGCCAGCAGCGCCCGAGGTGGGGGGATCCCTGAAGCTTTCTTT. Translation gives CASSARGGGIPEAFF.